This T cell receptor (beta chain) was obtained from a study of T-cell reconstitution after alpha-beta-depleted transplantation in children. V shed 3 bases and J 3 bases; nucleotides not matched to a gene: 10. The CDR3 has 18 residues. Study results and caveats: Newly produced T cells mostly accounted for T-cell counts and diversity one year post-transplant.

Using unique molecular identifiers, the investigators prepared the TCRbeta library. MiXCR, run by TCRdb on the PCR reads, gives a single entry per CDR3 protein. Among about 250,000 distinct CDR3 sequences listed, roughly 25% were seen once. In this sample, this clonotype turned up many times. Its matching antigen is unknown. The TCR was taken from a female patient aged 2-9 years who had a stem cell transplant for congenital amegakaryocytic thrombocytopenia, so the T cells may come from the graft donor. V usage is TRBV12-3 or TRBV12-4 and J usage is TRBJ2-3; 12 positions agree with TRBD2. Sequenced here: PBMCs, mostly from graft donor cells, sampled 360 days after TCRalphabeta/CD19-depleted stem cell transplant. The CDR3 DNA reads as TGTGCCAGCAGTTTTAGTCCCCTAGCGGGGGGGATAACAGATACGCAGTATTTT. Translation gives CASSFSPLAGGITDTQYF.